This TCR beta chain was identified during a study of blood T cell repertoires in COVID-19. Background on the study: T cells, B-cell-depleted T cells, or PBMCs supplied cDNA or gDNA.

Participants came from 24 US areas, aged roughly 18 to 89 years. Symptom resolution, clearance, or two negative PCRs marked donors in Cohort 3 as recovered. Per the authors' pipeline: Amplification of reference gene primers provided the estimated nucleated cell counts. TCRdb keeps only in-frame clones here, not all; method: immunoSEQ multiplex PCR. Clonal size and the V and J genes are those of that table, whereas D and trimming came from the DNA. Of 240,000 or so clones in the sample, about 89% were seen once. This TCR was sampled from a middle-aged man who had recovered from COVID-19. Sequencing input: PBMCs or T cells enriched from blood (not recorded which).

CDR3 in amino acids: CASSEDGRGGYTF. The CDR3 region has the DNA TGTGCCAGCAGTGAAGATGGTAGGGGTGGCTACACCTTC. This chain joins TRBV6-1 and TRBJ1-2, with D possibly matching TRBD1 (5 bases). Trimming took off 1 base at V and 7 bases at J, with 10 bases between the two ends. CDR3 length: 13 residues. CDR1 and CDR2 from the germline V gene are MNHNS and SASEGT.